The 27 T cell receptor beta chains below were found in one sample sequenced in a study of STAT5B mutations in CD4+ large granular lymphocyte leukemia. Generated by immunoSEQ multiplex PCR, the TCRdb table keeps only in-frame clones and is missing some. The sample includes 28,000 or so clones, 60% to 85% of them seen just once. Sequenced input: CD4+ T cells from blood buffy coats. The receptors shown here come from a human donor in good health.

This clone was seen only a few times. The J gene is TRBJ1-5, the V gene TRBV18; no clear D. V was shortened by 6 bases and J by 7 bases, with 10 bases between the two germline ends. The CDR3 length is 12 residues. CDR1 and CDR2 from the germline V gene are KGHSH and LQKENI. CDR3: CASSLDDQPQHF. In DNA form, the CDR3 reads TGTGCCAGCTCCCTGGACGACCAGCCCCAGCATTTT.

The chain employs TRBV15 and TRBJ2-7, with D unresolved. Trimming stripped 3 bases from V and 4 bases from J, with 13 bases between. Germline values: CDR1 LNHNV, CDR2 YYDKDF (reference sequence). CDR3 length: 14 amino acids. The CDR3 DNA follows: TGTGCCACCAGCAGGGGCCTGGCGGAATACGAGCAGTACTTC. Translated, it gives CATSRGLAEYEQYF.

The J gene is TRBJ1-6, the V gene TRBV5-1; unclear D gene. From germline, CDR1 is SGHRS and CDR2 YFSETQ. Trimming cost V 0 bases and J 8 bases, with 9 bases left between them. This CDR3 contains 14 residues. This CDR3 reads CASSLEPTDSPLHF. The CDR3 DNA is TGCGCCAGCAGCTTGGAACCCACAGATTCACCCCTCCACTTT.

This rearrangement joins TRBV25-1 to TRBJ2-1; either TRBD1 or TRBD2 may fit D (5 bases each). Germline lookup yields CDR1 MGHDK and CDR2 SYGVNS. Trimming took off 2 bases at V and 10 bases at J, with 18 bases between the two ends. The CDR3 sequence is 15 residues long. CDR3 amino acids: CASSEHRDRGGEQFF. DNA of the CDR3: TGTGCCAGCAGTGAACATCGGGACCGCGGTGGGGAGCAGTTCTTC.

The chain links TRBV29-1 to TRBJ1-3; maybe TRBD1 (5 bases). Germline assignment: CDR1 SQVTM and CDR2 ANQGSEA. With 3 bases removed from V and 4 bases from J, the gap between germline ends came to 13 bases. The CDR3 is 14 amino acids. The CDR3 protein is CSVETRGVGNTIYF. CDR3 bases: TGCAGCGTTGAGACGCGGGGGGTCGGAAACACCATATATTTT.

The gene calls are TRBV9 and TRBJ2-7; D may correspond to TRBD1 or TRBD2 (5 bases each). The CDR3 loop spans 13 amino acids. From germline, CDR1 is SGDLS and CDR2 YYNGEE. Trimming took off 2 bases at V and 2 bases at J, with 8 bases between the two ends. This CDR3 reads CASSVGTPYEQYV. Here the CDR3 DNA reads TGTGCCAGCAGCGTGGGGACCCCCTACGAGCAGTACGTC.

The chain couples TRBV10-1 to TRBJ1-2; D possibly corresponds to TRBD1 (5 bases). V was trimmed by 2 bases and J by 4 bases, leaving 14 bases between them. The CDR3 covers 15 residues. Germline V gene sequence: CDR1 WNHNN, CDR2 SYGVQD (reference sequence). In DNA form, the CDR3 reads TGCGCCAGCAGTGAGATCGCGGGGGATGGCTATGGCTACACCTTC. Protein sequence: CASSEIAGDGYGYTF.

This chain uses TRBV5-1 with TRBJ2-1, with TRBD2 identical over 9 bases. The CDR3 is made up of 13 amino acids. Germline loops: CDR1 SGHRS, CDR2 YFSETQ. Unmatched junction bases numbered 5, after V lost 3 bases and J lost 10 bases. The CDR3: CASSSAAGGEQFF. The CDR3 bases are TGCGCCAGCAGCTCCGCCGCGGGAGGGGAGCAGTTCTTC.

J is TRBJ2-1 and V is TRBV14; 7 bases are a match to TRBD2. The ends lost 3 bases at V and 6 bases at J; junction bases unmatched: 8. This CDR3 region has 15 residues. Germline V gives CDR1 SGHDN, CDR2 FVKESK. DNA of the CDR3: TGTGCCAGCAGCCAGGGTGGCGGGGAGGGCAATGAGCAGTTCTTC. Its translation is CASSQGGGEGNEQFF.

The rearrangement uses TRBV7-2 and TRBJ2-3; D might be TRBD2 (6 bases). In germline, CDR1 is SGHTA, CDR2 FQGNSA. CDR3 length: 14 residues. With 3 bases removed from V and 4 bases from J, the gap between germline ends came to 11 bases. The CDR3 sequence: CASSFSGTSDTQYF. The CDR3 nucleotides are TGTGCCAGCAGCTTCAGTGGGACTTCAGATACGCAGTATTTT.

This sequence joins TRBV6-6 and TRBJ2-3; 9 positions agree with TRBD1. This CDR3 is 16 amino acids long. The trim removed 0 bases at V and 2 bases at J, leaving 3 bases unmatched. From germline, CDR1 is MNHNY and CDR2 SVGAGI (reference sequence). CDR3 in amino acids: CASSYSDRGYTDTQYF. The CDR3 DNA is TGTGCCAGCAGTTACTCGGACAGGGGTTACACAGATACGCAGTATTTT.

The chain employs TRBV5-1 and TRBJ1-2; 7 bases match TRBD1. Germline V gene data show CDR1 as SGHRS and CDR2 as YFSETQ. This CDR3 is built from 13 residues. The V segment lost 3 bases and the J segment 4 bases; nucleotides outside the gene matches: 3. The CDR3 bases are TGCGCCAGCAGCTCGGGACAGACCTATGGCTACACCTTC. Translated, it gives CASSSGQTYGYTF.

The chain is built from TRBV7-9 and TRBJ2-2; a weak D match, TRBD1 (5 bases). Germline CDR1 and CDR2: SEHNR and FQNEAQ (reference sequence). V was pared by 5 bases and J by 6 bases, with 22 bases between. The CDR3 runs 17 residues. CDR3 nucleotides: TGTGCCAGCAGCCCCCTAATGCCCAACCTAGGGGCCGGGGAGCTGTTTTTT. This encodes CASSPLMPNLGAGELFF.

The chain uses TRBV5-4 and TRBJ2-7; either TRBD1 or TRBD2 may supply D (6 bases each). Germline V gives CDR1 SGHNT, CDR2 YYREEE (reference sequence). Trimming pared 4 bases from V and 4 bases from J, leaving 21 bases between. The length of the CDR3 is 16 residues. CDR3 DNA sequence: TGTGCCAGCAGCCACGCAGGGGCGGGAAGGTCGTACGAGCAGTACTTC. Its protein product is CASSHAGAGRSYEQYF.

The chain links TRBV5-1 to TRBJ2-2, with 11 nucleotides matching TRBD2. J gave up 4 bases and V 4 bases, and 6 bases lay outside the gene matches. The CDR3 spans 16 residues. Germline assignment: CDR1 SGHRS and CDR2 YFSETQ. Here the CDR3 DNA reads TGCGCCAGCAGCGGAGGGACTAGCGGACTCACCGGGGAGCTGTTTTTT. This gives the protein CASSGGTSGLTGELFF.

The V and J genes are TRBV28 and TRBJ1-3; no clear D gene. This CDR3 contains 17 residues. Trimming removed 5 bases at V and 9 bases at J, with 26 bases between. Germline assignment: CDR1 MDHEN and CDR2 SYDVKM. This CDR3 is CASSLPVSQVGRLTIYF. DNA for the CDR3: TGTGCCAGCAGTCTCCCCGTGTCGCAGGTGGGAAGACTCACCATATATTTT.

The V and J genes are TRBV5-1 and TRBJ1-1; D not certain. Per the germline V gene, CDR1 is SGHRS and CDR2 is YFSETQ. V lost 5 bases, J lost 1 base, and 12 bases lay in between. This CDR3 has 14 amino acids. The CDR3 spells CASSNGERNTEAFF. DNA of the CDR3: TGCGCCAGCAGTAACGGAGAGAGGAACACTGAAGCTTTCTTT. Combining the CDR3 with reference TRBV5-1 and TRBJ1-1 gives the whole variable domain KAGVTQTPRYLIKTRGQQVTLSCSPISGHRSVSWYQQTPGQGLQFLFEYFSETQRNKGNFPGRFSGRQFSNSRSEMNVSTLELGDSALYLCASSNGERNTEAFFGQGTRLTVV.

This clone was seen more than once but under ten times. This chain joins TRBV5-1 and TRBJ1-2; unclear D gene. CDR1 SGHRS and CDR2 YFSETQ come from the germline V gene. Between the trimmed V and J ends, which lost 0 bases and 8 bases, there was a span of 8 bases. The CDR3 has 12 residues. CDR3 in amino acids: CASSLGPGGYTF. As DNA, the CDR3 is TGCGCCAGCAGCTTGGGTCCCGGGGGCTACACCTTC.

The rearrangement uses TRBV9 and TRBJ1-5, with 7 nucleotides matching TRBD1. The CDR3 totals 14 residues. Germline-derived CDR1 and CDR2 are SGDLS and YYNGEE. The trim removed 3 bases at V and 6 bases at J, leaving 6 bases unmatched. For the CDR3, the DNA is TGTGCCAGCAGCGATACAGGGGCGGGTCAGCCCCAGCATTTT. It translates to CASSDTGAGQPQHF.

To note about this clone: One end of the junction does not line up with germline, which may come from a read error. The chain combines TRBV7-7 with TRBJ1-1; a weak D match, TRBD1 (5 bases). Per germline, CDR1 SSHAT and CDR2 FNYEAQ (reference sequence). This CDR3 has 16 residues. CDR3 nucleotide sequence: TGTGCTAGCAGCCCCATTTCGGGACGGATGAACACTGAAGCTTTCTTT. Amino acid sequence: CASSPISGRMNTEAFF.

The chain employs TRBV6-5 and TRBJ1-2; D is unresolved. CDR3 length: 14 residues. CDR1 is MNHEY, CDR2 SVGAGI, per germline. V lost 0 bases and J lost 4, with 9 bases in between. For the CDR3, the DNA is TGTGCCAGCAGTTACTCGGGAGGACTCTATGGCTACACCTTC. It yields the protein CASSYSGGLYGYTF.

Written as DNA, the CDR3 is TGTGCCAGCAGTTTGCGGGAGGGGACCTACAATGAGCAGTTCTTC. It codes for CASSLREGTYNEQFF. The chain uses TRBV27 and TRBJ2-1, with 9 bases that match TRBD2. CDR3 length: 15 residues. CDR1 and CDR2 from the germline V gene are MNHEY and SMNVEV (reference sequence). After removal of 3 bases from V and 2 bases from J, the junction contained 2 bases not matched to a gene.

The sample holds a few counts of this clone. The gene calls are TRBV7-9 and TRBJ1-1; D possibly corresponds to TRBD1 (6 bases). Germline loops: CDR1 SEHNR, CDR2 FQNEAQ (reference sequence). The CDR3 extends over 17 amino acids. Trimming took off 1 base at V and 0 bases at J, with 15 bases between the two ends. The CDR3 DNA reads TGTGCCAGCAGCTTAGAGCCGGGACAAGGCGTGAACACTGAAGCTTTCTTT. Translation gives CASSLEPGQGVNTEAFF.

To note about this clone: The same CDR3 is also encoded by other DNA sequences in this sample. This chain uses TRBV11-2 with TRBJ2-3; no clear D. This CDR3 comprises 12 residues. Per the germline V gene, CDR1 is SGHAT and CDR2 is FQNNGV. Trimming removed 3 bases at V and 3 bases at J, with 4 bases between. This chain's CDR3 is CASSLGTDTQYF. The CDR3 DNA reads TGTGCCAGCAGCTTGGGGACAGATACGCAGTATTTT.

This clone appeared a single time. Other DNA sequences within the sample encode an identical CDR3. The chain carries TRBV5-6 and TRBJ2-1; 8 nucleotides align to TRBD1. Germline loops: CDR1 SGHDT, CDR2 YYEEEE. V was pared by 1 base and J by 6 bases, with 6 bases of the junction left unmatched. The CDR3 runs 15 residues. This CDR3 reads CASSLRQGAGNEQFF. The CDR3 DNA reads as TGTGCCAGCAGCTTGAGGCAGGGGGCAGGCAATGAGCAGTTCTTC. The full variable domain, in which reference TRBV5-6 and TRBJ2-1 provide the parts outside the CDR3, is DAGVTQSPTHLIKTRGQQVTLRCSPKSGHDTVSWYQQALGQGPQFIFQYYEEEERQRGNFPDRFSGHQFPNYSSELNVNALLLGDSALYLCASSLRQGAGNEQFFGPGTRLTVL.

The genes are TRBV25-1 and TRBJ1-3; D is undetermined. Trimming shortened V by 7 bases and J by 1 base, and 17 bases separated the two germline ends. CDR1 MGHDK and CDR2 SYGVNS come from the germline V gene. This CDR3 is built from 16 residues. CDR3: CASKGPHIPSGNTIYF. The CDR3 region has the DNA TGTGCCAGCAAAGGGCCCCATATTCCGTCTGGAAACACCATATATTTT.

The chain recombines TRBV2 with TRBJ1-2; TRBD1 matches at 8 bases. This CDR3 is built from 16 residues. Germline V gene data show CDR1 as SNHLY and CDR2 as FYNNEI. V was pared by 7 bases and J by 3 bases, with 13 bases of the junction left unmatched. CDR3 loop: CASKGTGQQGDYGYTF. CDR3 nucleotides: TGTGCCAGCAAAGGGACAGGACAACAGGGGGACTATGGCTACACCTTC.